The source of this TCR beta chain is a study of CD8+ T cells in alopecia areata. At the level of the study: Treatment of the treated patients consisted of oral tofacitinib, 5 to 10 mg twice daily. Severity among treated patients was scored by the percentage of scalp area affected. Regarding the study as a whole: Sharing of TCR sequences between patients (possibly for HLA-related reasons) was less clear than in mice.

The treatment is: oral pan-JAK inhibitor, 5-10 mg twice daily. Sorting of PBMCs yielded the CD4+ and CD8+ T cells. cDNA prepared by RNA extraction and subsequent reverse transcription served as the template for sequencing. Clones were sequenced by immunoSEQ multiplex PCR, and TCRdb holds only the in-frame ones, with some missing. The sample comprises about 260,000 clones, 60% of which are singletons, and 0.9% to 0.95% rests with the top ten. The CDR3 loop spans 14 amino acids. From germline, CDR1 is SSHAT and CDR2 FNYEAQ (reference sequence). As to this clone: What it recognizes is unknown. A junction end diverges from the germline sequence, so it may reflect a read error.

Sequences were derived from CD4+ T cells sorted from blood, sampled at roughly week 53, from a patient treated with tofacitinib. The receptor comes from a human donor with alopecia areata. The chain carries TRBV7-7 and TRBJ2-5, with 10 positions matching TRBD1. The CDR3 DNA sequence: TGTGCTAGCAGCTTAGGGACAGGGGCAGAGACCCAGTACTTC. Protein sequence: CASSLGTGAETQYF.